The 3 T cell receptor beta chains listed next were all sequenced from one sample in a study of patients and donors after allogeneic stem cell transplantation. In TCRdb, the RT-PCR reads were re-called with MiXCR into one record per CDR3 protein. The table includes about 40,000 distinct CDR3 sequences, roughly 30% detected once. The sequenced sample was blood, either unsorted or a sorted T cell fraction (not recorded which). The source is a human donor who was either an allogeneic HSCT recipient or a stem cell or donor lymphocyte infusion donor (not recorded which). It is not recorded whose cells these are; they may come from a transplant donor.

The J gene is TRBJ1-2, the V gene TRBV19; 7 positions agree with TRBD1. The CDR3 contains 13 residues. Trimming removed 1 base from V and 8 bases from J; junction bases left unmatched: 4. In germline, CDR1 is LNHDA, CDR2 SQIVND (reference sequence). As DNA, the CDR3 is TGTGCCAGTAGTATAGCCAACAGGGGCGGCTACACCTTC. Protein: CASSIANRGGYTF.

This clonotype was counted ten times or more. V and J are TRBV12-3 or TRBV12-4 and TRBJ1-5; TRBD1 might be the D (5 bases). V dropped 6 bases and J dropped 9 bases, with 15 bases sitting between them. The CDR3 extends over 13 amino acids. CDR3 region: CASRRGVPGPQHF. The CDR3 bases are TGTGCCAGCAGGAGAGGGGTACCGGGGCCCCAGCATTTT.

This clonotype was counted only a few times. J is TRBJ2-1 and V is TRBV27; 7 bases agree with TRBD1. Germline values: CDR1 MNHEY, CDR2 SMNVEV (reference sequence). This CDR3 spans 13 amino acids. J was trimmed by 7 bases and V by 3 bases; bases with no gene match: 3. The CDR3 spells CASSFDRANEQFF. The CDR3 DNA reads TGTGCCAGCAGTTTTGACAGGGCAAATGAGCAGTTCTTC.